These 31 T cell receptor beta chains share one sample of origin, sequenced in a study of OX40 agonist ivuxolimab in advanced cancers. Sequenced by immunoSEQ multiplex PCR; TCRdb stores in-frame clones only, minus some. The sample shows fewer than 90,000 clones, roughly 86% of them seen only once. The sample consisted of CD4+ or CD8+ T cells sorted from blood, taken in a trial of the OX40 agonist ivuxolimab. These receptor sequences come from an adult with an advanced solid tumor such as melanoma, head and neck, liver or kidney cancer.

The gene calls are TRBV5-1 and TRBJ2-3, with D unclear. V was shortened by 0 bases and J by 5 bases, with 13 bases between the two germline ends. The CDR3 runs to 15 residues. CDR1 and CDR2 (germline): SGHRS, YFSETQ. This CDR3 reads CASSLDGVIQDTQYF. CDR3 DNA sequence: TGCGCCAGCAGCTTGGATGGGGTTATCCAAGATACGCAGTATTTT.

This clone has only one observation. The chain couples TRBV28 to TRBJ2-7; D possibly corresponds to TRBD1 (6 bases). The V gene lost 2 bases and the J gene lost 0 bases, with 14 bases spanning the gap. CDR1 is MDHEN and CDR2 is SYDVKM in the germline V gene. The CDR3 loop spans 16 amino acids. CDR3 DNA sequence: TGTGCCAGCAGTTTAGGGACAACTGCGAGCTCCTACGAGCAGTACGTC. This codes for CASSLGTTASSYEQYV.

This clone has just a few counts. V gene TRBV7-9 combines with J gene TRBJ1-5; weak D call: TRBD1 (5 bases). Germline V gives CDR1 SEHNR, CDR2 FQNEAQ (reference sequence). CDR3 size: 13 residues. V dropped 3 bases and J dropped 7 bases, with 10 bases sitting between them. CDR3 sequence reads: CASSFRDLQPQHF. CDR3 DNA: TGTGCCAGCAGCTTCAGGGATTTACAGCCCCAGCATTTT. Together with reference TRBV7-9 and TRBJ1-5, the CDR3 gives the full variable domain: DTGVSQNPRHKITKRGQNVTFRCDPISEHNRLYWYRQTLGQGPEFLTYFQNEAQLEKSRLLSDRFSAERPKGSFSTLEIQRTEQGDSAMYLCASSFRDLQPQHFGDGTRLSIL.

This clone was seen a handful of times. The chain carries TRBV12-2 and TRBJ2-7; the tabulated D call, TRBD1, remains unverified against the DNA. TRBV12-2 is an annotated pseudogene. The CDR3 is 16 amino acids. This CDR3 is CASRLGTGLPDYEQYV. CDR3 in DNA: TGTGCAAGTCGCTTAGGGACAGGCCTCCCTGACTACGAGCAGTACGTC.

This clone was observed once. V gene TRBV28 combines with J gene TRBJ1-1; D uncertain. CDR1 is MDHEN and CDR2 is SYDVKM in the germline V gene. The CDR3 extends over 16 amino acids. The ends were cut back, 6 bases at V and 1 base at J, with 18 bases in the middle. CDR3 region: CASSPLVAAKNTEAFF. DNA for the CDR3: TGTGCCAGCAGCCCCCTCGTGGCAGCTAAGAACACTGAAGCTTTCTTT.

The CDR3 sequence is CASSLGRIRDRGRGQFF. In DNA, the CDR3 is TGCGCCAGCAGCCTTGGAAGAATCCGGGACAGGGGGCGAGGGCAGTTCTTC. The chain couples TRBV4-1 to TRBJ2-1, with TRBD1 matching 12 bases. The CDR3 sequence is 17 residues long. Germline lookup yields CDR1 MGHRA and CDR2 YSYEKL. Trimming removed 4 bases from V and 12 bases from J; junction bases left unmatched: 16.

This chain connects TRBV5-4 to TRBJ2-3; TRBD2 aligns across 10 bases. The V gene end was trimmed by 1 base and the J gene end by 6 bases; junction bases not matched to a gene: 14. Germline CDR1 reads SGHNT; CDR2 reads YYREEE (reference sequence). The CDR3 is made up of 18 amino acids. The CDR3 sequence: CASSLRRASGGPGDTQYF. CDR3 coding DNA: TGTGCCAGCAGCTTGCGGAGGGCTAGCGGGGGCCCCGGGGATACGCAGTATTTT.

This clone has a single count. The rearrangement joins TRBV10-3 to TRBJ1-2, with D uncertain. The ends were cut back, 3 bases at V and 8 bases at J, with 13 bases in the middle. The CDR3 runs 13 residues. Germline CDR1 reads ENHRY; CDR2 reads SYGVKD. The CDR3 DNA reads TGTGCCATCAGTGACACGGACTTAAGGGGCTACACCTTC. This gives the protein CAISDTDLRGYTF.

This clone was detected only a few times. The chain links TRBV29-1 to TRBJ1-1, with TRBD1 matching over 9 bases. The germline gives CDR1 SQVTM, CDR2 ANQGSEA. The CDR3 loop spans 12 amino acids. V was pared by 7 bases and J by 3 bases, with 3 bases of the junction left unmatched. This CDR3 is CSAGQGHTEAFF. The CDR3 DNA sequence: TGCAGCGCTGGACAGGGGCACACTGAAGCTTTCTTT.

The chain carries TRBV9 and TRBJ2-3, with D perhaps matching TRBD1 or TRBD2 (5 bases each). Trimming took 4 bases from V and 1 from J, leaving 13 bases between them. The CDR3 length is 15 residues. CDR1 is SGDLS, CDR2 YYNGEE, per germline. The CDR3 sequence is CASSTGVGGTDTQYF. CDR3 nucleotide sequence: TGTGCCAGCAGCACAGGCGTGGGGGGCACAGATACGCAGTATTTT.

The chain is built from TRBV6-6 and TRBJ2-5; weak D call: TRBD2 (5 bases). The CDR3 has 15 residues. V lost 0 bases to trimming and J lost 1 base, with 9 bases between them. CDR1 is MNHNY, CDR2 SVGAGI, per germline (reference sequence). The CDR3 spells CASSYSPRGQETQYF. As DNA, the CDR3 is TGTGCCAGCAGTTACTCTCCCCGGGGCCAAGAGACCCAGTACTTC.

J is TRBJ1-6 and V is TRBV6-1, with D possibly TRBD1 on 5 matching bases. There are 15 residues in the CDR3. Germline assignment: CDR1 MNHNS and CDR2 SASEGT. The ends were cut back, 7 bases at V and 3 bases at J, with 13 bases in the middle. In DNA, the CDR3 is TGTGCCAGCATTACCGCGACAGACTATAATTCACCCCTCCACTTT. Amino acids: CASITATDYNSPLHF.

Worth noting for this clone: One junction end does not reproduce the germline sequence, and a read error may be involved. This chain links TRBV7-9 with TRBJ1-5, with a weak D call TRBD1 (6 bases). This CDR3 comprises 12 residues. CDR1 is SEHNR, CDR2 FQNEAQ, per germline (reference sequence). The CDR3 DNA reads TGTGCCAGCAGCTTTGGGGGGCCCCCCAGGGATTTT. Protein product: CASSFGGPPRDF.

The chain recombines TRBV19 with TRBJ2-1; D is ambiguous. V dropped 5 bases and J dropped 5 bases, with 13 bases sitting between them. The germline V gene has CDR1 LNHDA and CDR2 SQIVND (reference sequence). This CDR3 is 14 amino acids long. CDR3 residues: CASSPTSANNEQFF. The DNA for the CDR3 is TGTGCCAGTAGTCCCACGTCGGCCAACAATGAGCAGTTCTTC.

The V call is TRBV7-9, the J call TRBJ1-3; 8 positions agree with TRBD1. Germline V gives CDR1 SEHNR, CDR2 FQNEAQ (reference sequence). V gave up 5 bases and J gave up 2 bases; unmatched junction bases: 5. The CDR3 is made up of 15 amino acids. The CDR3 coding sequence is TGTGCCAGCAGCGAGGACAGGGCAGCTGGAAACACCATATATTTT. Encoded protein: CASSEDRAAGNTIYF.

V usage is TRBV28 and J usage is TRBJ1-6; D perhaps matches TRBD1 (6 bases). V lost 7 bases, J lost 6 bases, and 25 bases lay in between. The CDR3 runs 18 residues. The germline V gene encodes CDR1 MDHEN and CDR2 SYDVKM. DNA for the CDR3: TGTGCCAGCACCTCCTCCGAGGACAGTCTTAAGCTTAATTCACCCCTCCACTTT. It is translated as CASTSSEDSLKLNSPLHF.

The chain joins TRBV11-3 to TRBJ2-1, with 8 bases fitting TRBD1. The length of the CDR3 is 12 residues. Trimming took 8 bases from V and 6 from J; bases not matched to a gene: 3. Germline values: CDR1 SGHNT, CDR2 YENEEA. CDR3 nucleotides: TGTGCCAGCGGGGACAGGTCCAATGAGCAGTTCTTC. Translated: CASGDRSNEQFF.

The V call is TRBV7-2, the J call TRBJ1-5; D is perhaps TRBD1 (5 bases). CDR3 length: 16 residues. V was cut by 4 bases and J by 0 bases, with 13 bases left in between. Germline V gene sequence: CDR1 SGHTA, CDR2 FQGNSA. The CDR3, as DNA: TGTGCCAGCAGCTGGGGCCGGGGACCTAGCAATCAGCCCCAGCATTTT. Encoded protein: CASSWGRGPSNQPQHF.

The CDR3 coding sequence is TGTGCCTGGAGTGCGTCGGGTTGGGGTAATGAAAAACTGTTTTTT. It translates to CAWSASGWGNEKLFF. The chain combines TRBV30 with TRBJ1-4; no definite D call. Germline-derived CDR1 and CDR2 are GTSNPN and SVGIG (reference sequence). The CDR3 extends over 15 amino acids. Trimming removed 1 base at V and 4 bases at J, with 13 bases between.

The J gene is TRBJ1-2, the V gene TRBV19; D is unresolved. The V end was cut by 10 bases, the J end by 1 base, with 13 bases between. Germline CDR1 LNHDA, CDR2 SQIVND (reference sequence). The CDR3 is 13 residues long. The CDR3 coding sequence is TGTGCCATTTACTCCGGGGATAACTATGGCTACACCTTC. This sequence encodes CAIYSGDNYGYTF.

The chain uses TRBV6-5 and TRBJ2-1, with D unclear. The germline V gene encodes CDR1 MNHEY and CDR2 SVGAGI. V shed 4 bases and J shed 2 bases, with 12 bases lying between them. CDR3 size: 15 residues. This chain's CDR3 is CASSSPSRAYNEQFF. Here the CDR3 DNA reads TGTGCCAGCAGTTCCCCGTCTCGAGCCTACAATGAGCAGTTCTTC.

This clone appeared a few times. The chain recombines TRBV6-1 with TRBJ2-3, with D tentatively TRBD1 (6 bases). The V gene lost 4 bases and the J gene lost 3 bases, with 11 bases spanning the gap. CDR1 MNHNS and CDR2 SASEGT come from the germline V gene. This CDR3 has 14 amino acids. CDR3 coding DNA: TGTGCCAGCAGTGGACAGGTCTTGACAGATACGCAGTATTTT. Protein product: CASSGQVLTDTQYF.

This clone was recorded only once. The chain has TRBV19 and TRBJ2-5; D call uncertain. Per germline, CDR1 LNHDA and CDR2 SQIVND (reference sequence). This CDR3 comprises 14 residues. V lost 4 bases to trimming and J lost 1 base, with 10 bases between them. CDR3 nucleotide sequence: TGTGCCAGTAGTACCTCGGACGGCCAAGAGACCCAGTACTTC. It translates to CASSTSDGQETQYF.

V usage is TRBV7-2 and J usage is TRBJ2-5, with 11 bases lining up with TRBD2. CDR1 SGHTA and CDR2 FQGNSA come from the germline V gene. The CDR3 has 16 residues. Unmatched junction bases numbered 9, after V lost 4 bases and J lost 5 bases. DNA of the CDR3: TGTGCCAGCAGCTCTATCTATACTAGCGGGGGTGAGACCCAGTACTTC. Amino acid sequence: CASSSIYTSGGETQYF.

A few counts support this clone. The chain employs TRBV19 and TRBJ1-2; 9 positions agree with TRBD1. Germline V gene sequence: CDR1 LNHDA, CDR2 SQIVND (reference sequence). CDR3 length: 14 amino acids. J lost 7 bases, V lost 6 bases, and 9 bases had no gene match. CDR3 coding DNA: TGTGCCAGTAGAGGACAGGGGCGCGTGAGTGGCTACACCTTC. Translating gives CASRGQGRVSGYTF.

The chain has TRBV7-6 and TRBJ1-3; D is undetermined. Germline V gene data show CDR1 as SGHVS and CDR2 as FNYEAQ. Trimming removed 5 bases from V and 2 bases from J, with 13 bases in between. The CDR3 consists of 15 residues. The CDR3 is CASSADWRPGNTIYF. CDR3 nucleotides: TGTGCCAGCAGCGCGGACTGGAGGCCTGGAAACACCATATATTTT.

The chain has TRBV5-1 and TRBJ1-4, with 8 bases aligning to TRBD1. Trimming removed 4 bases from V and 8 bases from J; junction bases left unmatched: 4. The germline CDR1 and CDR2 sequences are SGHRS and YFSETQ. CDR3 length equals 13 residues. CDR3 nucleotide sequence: TGCGCCAGCAGCGACAGGGGAGGCGAAAAACTGTTTTTT. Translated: CASSDRGGEKLFF.

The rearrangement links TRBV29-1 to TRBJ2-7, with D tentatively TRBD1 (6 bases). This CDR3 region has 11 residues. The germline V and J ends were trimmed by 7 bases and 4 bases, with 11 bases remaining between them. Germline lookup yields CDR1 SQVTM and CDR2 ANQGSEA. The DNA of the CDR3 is TGCAGCGCCGGGACACAATACGAGCAGTACGTC. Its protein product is CSAGTQYEQYV.

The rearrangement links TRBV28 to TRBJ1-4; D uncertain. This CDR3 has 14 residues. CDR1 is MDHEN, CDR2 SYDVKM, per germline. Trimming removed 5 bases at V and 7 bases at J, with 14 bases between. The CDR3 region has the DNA TGTGCCAGCAGTACCTATGACATGGCTGAAAAACTGTTTTTT. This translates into CASSTYDMAEKLFF.

The CDR3 DNA follows: TGTGCCACCAGGGTTCTGATGGGCTACACCTTC. The encoded protein is CATRVLMGYTF. The chain combines TRBV6-5 with TRBJ1-2, with D possibly matching TRBD1 (5 bases). V lost 10 bases and J lost 8, with 14 bases in between. Per germline, CDR1 MNHEY and CDR2 SVGAGI. The CDR3 covers 11 residues.

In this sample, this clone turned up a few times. The CDR3 loop is CATRQGAGELFF. In DNA form, the CDR3 reads TGTGCCACCAGACAGGGGGCCGGGGAGCTGTTTTTT. J is TRBJ2-2 and V is TRBV15; 8 nucleotides line up with TRBD1. There are 12 residues in the CDR3. J was trimmed by 6 bases and V by 6 bases; bases with no gene match: 0. The germline V gene encodes CDR1 LNHNV and CDR2 YYDKDF (reference sequence).